Presented here are 29 T cell receptor beta chains from one specimen sequenced in a study of blood T cells in healthy people across ages. Together with a sample-barcoded 5' primer, a J-beta primer mix was included in a second PCR lasting about 7 to 11 cycles. In TCRdb, the 5' RACE reads were re-called with MiXCR into one record per CDR3 protein. The sample carries around 710,000 distinct CDR3 sequences, roughly 45% recorded once. The sample comprised blood. The receptors come from a woman aged 60-75 years in good health.

V is TRBV6-2 or TRBV6-3 and J is TRBJ2-3; the match to TRBD2 covers 10 bases. V lost 0 bases to trimming and J lost 0 bases; unmatched junction nucleotides: 6. This CDR3 spans 18 amino acids. Germline-derived CDR1 and CDR2 are MNHEY and SVGEGT. The CDR3 DNA sequence: TGTGCCAGCAGTTACTCTTTTGGGACTAGCGCTAGCACAGATACGCAGTATTTT. It yields the protein CASSYSFGTSASTDTQYF.

This clonotype has a handful of counts. The rearrangement uses TRBV11-2 and TRBJ2-1; 10 bases fit TRBD2. V dropped 5 bases and J dropped 1; count of bases not matched to a gene: 5. This CDR3 is 16 amino acids long. Germline loops: CDR1 SGHAT, CDR2 FQNNGV. The CDR3 DNA reads TGTGCCAGCAGCACGTCTAGCGGGAGTTCCTACAATGAGCAGTTCTTC. This sequence encodes CASSTSSGSSYNEQFF.

Only a few counts were recorded for this clonotype. The chain couples TRBV6-2 or TRBV6-3 to TRBJ2-2, with D unresolved. The V end was cut by 2 bases, the J end by 6 bases, with 4 bases between. There are 12 residues in the CDR3. Germline V lookup: CDR1 MNHEY, CDR2 SVGEGT. CDR3 nucleotide sequence: TGTGCCAGCAGTTACGTTGCCGGGGAGCTGTTTTTT. Translating gives CASSYVAGELFF.

The DNA of the CDR3 is TGCAGTGCTAGGGGGGTAGCGGGGTCAGATACGCAGTATTTT. This sequence encodes CSARGVAGSDTQYF. The V and J genes are TRBV20-1 and TRBJ2-3; TRBD2 matches at 8 bases. The V gene end was trimmed by 3 bases and the J gene end by 4 bases; junction bases not matched to a gene: 6. Germline CDR1 DFQATT, CDR2 SNEGSKA (reference sequence). The CDR3 covers 14 residues.

This clonotype was detected a few times. The gene calls are TRBV2 and TRBJ2-1, with 10 bases that match TRBD2. V dropped 5 bases and J dropped 4; count of bases not matched to a gene: 8. The germline gives CDR1 SNHLY, CDR2 FYNNEI. The CDR3 totals 16 residues. The CDR3 here is CASSIIASGGYNEQFF. CDR3 DNA: TGTGCCAGCAGTATAATCGCTAGCGGGGGATACAATGAGCAGTTCTTC.

The chain joins TRBV25-1 to TRBJ1-1; no clear D. The CDR3 is 13 residues long. V was shortened by 3 bases and J by 8 bases, with 13 bases between the two germline ends. Germline values: CDR1 MGHDK, CDR2 SYGVNS. CDR3 in amino acids: CASSDHRAKEAFF. The CDR3 bases are TGTGCCAGCAGTGACCACCGGGCCAAGGAAGCTTTCTTT.

The rearrangement joins TRBV7-2 to TRBJ2-3; a weak D match, TRBD2 (6 bases). Germline V gives CDR1 SGHTA, CDR2 FQGNSA. The CDR3 has 14 amino acids. The V and J ends lost 5 bases and 6 bases respectively, with 15 bases between them. Here the CDR3 DNA reads TGTGCCAGCAGCCGTGAGGCGGGATTTGATACGCAGTATTTT. This sequence encodes CASSREAGFDTQYF.

The sample holds one count of this clonotype. In DNA form, the CDR3 reads TGTGCCAGCAGTCATGGACAGAATTACAATGAGCAGTACTTC. Translated: CASSHGQNYNEQYF. V gene TRBV12-3 or TRBV12-4 combines with J gene TRBJ2-1, with D perhaps matching TRBD1 (6 bases). With the DNA end fitting TRBJ2-7 better, the J assignment may be wrong. The CDR3 totals 14 residues.

The V gene is TRBV28, the J gene TRBJ2-7, with D tentatively TRBD2 (7 bases). Trimming left V 6 bases short and J 5 bases short, with 17 bases between. The CDR3 consists of 14 residues. Per germline, CDR1 MDHEN and CDR2 SYDVKM. The CDR3 loop reads CASSTVGGAHEQYF. CDR3 in DNA: TGTGCCAGCAGCACTGTAGGGGGGGCCCACGAGCAGTACTTC.

The genes are TRBV10-3 and TRBJ2-5; the D call may be TRBD1 or TRBD2 (5 bases each). This CDR3 region has 12 residues. Germline assignment: CDR1 ENHRY and CDR2 SYGVKD. V lost 2 bases, J lost 7 bases, and 8 bases lay in between. This CDR3 reads CAISEEGWTQYF. As DNA, the CDR3 is TGTGCCATCAGTGAGGAGGGGTGGACCCAGTACTTC.

The rearrangement links TRBV7-2 to TRBJ2-1; D may be TRBD2 (6 bases). Germline loops: CDR1 SGHTA, CDR2 FQGNSA. The V end lost 6 bases, the J end lost 4 bases, and 19 bases lay between the germline ends. This CDR3 has 16 residues. CDR3 in amino acids: CASRGPDGSSYNEQFF. The CDR3, as DNA: TGTGCCAGCAGGGGGCCCGACGGGAGTTCATACAATGAGCAGTTCTTC. Supplemented by reference TRBV7-2 and TRBJ2-1, the full variable domain reads GAGVSQSPSNKVTEKGKDVELRCDPISGHTALYWYRQSLGQGLEFLIYFQGNSAPDKSGLPSDRFSAERTGGSVSTLTIQRTQQEDSAVYLCASRGPDGSSYNEQFFGPGTRLTVL.

The gene calls are TRBV28 and TRBJ2-7; maybe TRBD1 (6 bases). V lost 1 base to trimming and J lost 2 bases, with 12 bases between them. There are 15 residues in the CDR3. Per the germline V gene, CDR1 is MDHEN and CDR2 is SYDVKM. The CDR3, as DNA: TGTGCCAGCAGTTTATCGGCCGAGGGGGCCTACGAGCAGTACTTC. Protein sequence: CASSLSAEGAYEQYF.

This chain connects TRBV7-2 to TRBJ2-7; 8 bases line up with TRBD1. The J call is in doubt because the DNA end fits TRBJ2-5 better. The CDR3 covers 16 residues. CDR1 and CDR2 (germline): SGHTA, FQGNSA. The CDR3 loop is CASSPPDRVWGETQYF. The CDR3 nucleotides are TGTGCCAGCAGCCCCCCGGACAGGGTCTGGGGGGAGACCCAGTACTTC.

This chain connects TRBV20-1 to TRBJ1-1, with no clear D. The germline V gene has CDR1 DFQATT and CDR2 SNEGSKA (reference sequence). V was clipped by 0 bases and J by 0 bases, with 14 bases between them. The CDR3 is 16 residues long. The CDR3, as DNA: TGCAGTGCTAGAGATTATCTTATAAACCTGAACACTGAAGCTTTCTTT. This gives the protein CSARDYLINLNTEAFF.

Comment on this clonotype: The germline gene is not matched at one end of the junction; a read error may be the cause. This sequence joins TRBV7-9 and TRBJ2-7, with D tentatively TRBD1 or TRBD2 (5 bases each). This CDR3 spans 16 amino acids. Germline V lookup: CDR1 SEHNR, CDR2 FQNEAQ (reference sequence). The CDR3 nucleotides read TGTACCAGCAGCTTAGCCTGGGGACGGGCATCCTACGAGCAGTACTTC. Translated, it gives CTSSLAWGRASYEQYF. Supplemented by reference TRBV7-9 and TRBJ2-7, the full variable domain reads DTGVSQNPRHKITKRGQNVTFRCDPISEHNRLYWYRQTLGQGPEFLTYFQNEAQLEKSRLLSDRFSAERPKGSFSTLEIQRTEQGDSAMYLCTSSLAWGRASYEQYFGPGTRLTVT.

This clonotype was seen more than once but under ten times. The V and J genes are TRBV20-1 and TRBJ2-7; 11 positions match TRBD2. V gave up 5 bases and J gave up 1 base; unmatched junction bases: 7. The germline CDR1 and CDR2 sequences are DFQATT and SNEGSKA (reference sequence). CDR3 size: 15 residues. In nucleotides, the CDR3 is TGCAGTGCTCCCTCATCTAGCGGGGGGTCCTACGAGCAGTACTTC. This gives the protein CSAPSSSGGSYEQYF.

The V gene is TRBV3-1, the J gene TRBJ2-6; weak D call: TRBD1 (5 bases). V shed 8 bases and J shed 0 bases, with 14 bases lying between them. CDR1 LGHDT and CDR2 YNNKEL come from the germline V gene (reference sequence). The length of the CDR3 is 16 residues. The CDR3 reads CASLAGSRSGANVLTF. DNA of the CDR3: TGTGCCAGCTTGGCAGGGTCCCGCTCTGGGGCCAACGTCCTGACTTTC.

The chain employs TRBV7-9 and TRBJ2-1, with 9 positions matching TRBD1. This CDR3 region has 15 residues. Germline CDR1 and CDR2: SEHNR and FQNEAQ (reference sequence). V lost 4 bases to trimming and J lost 7 bases; unmatched junction nucleotides: 8. In nucleotides, the CDR3 is TGTGCCAGCAGCTCTACAGGGGGCGCTCAAAATGAGCAGTTCTTC. Its translation: CASSSTGGAQNEQFF.

This clonotype was observed a few times. The chain couples TRBV29-1 to TRBJ1-1, with 12 bases fitting TRBD1. Losses at the gene ends were 6 bases for V and 6 bases for J; bases not matched to a gene: 5. The CDR3 has 13 amino acids. Germline CDR1 and CDR2: SQVTM and ANQGSEA. CDR3 sequence reads: CSVAGQGASEAFF. CDR3 nucleotides: TGCAGCGTGGCGGGACAGGGGGCGTCTGAAGCTTTCTTT.

This chain connects TRBV7-2 to TRBJ2-6; a weak D match, TRBD1 (6 bases). This CDR3 spans 16 amino acids. V lost 6 bases and J lost 2, with 14 bases in between. Germline CDR1 SGHTA, CDR2 FQGNSA. In DNA, the CDR3 is TGTGCCAGCAGTCCTCAGGGGAGCCCTGGGGCCAACGTCCTGACTTTC. It yields the protein CASSPQGSPGANVLTF.

This clonotype occurred many times. DNA of the CDR3: TGTGCCATCAGTGAGTCCGGCGGTCGGGGCTCCCAAGAGACCCAGTACTTC. It specifies CAISESGGRGSQETQYF. This sequence joins TRBV10-3 and TRBJ2-5; D is possibly TRBD1 or TRBD2 (5 bases each). V lost 0 bases and J lost 1, with 15 bases in between. The CDR3 is 17 amino acids. CDR1 ENHRY and CDR2 SYGVKD come from the germline V gene.

This clonotype was observed many times. This sequence joins TRBV5-1 and TRBJ2-2; no clear D. This CDR3 comprises 16 residues. Trimming took 3 bases from V and 6 from J, leaving 18 bases between them. CDR1 and CDR2 (germline): SGHRS, YFSETQ. In DNA, the CDR3 is TGCGCCAGCAGCTGGGTGGACGGAAAAGTCGCCGGGGAGCTGTTTTTT. It specifies CASSWVDGKVAGELFF.

A word on this clonotype: With a much larger clone just one base away, this may be a read error. The chain has TRBV10-3 and TRBJ2-4; no reliable D call. The CDR3 consists of 15 residues. The V gene's germline CDR1 is ENHRY and CDR2 SYGVKD. Trimming took 5 bases from V and 3 from J, leaving 14 bases between them. CDR3 sequence (DNA): TGTGCCATCAGTAAGGTGACATCGGGCAAAAACATTCAGTACTTC. Encoded protein: CAISKVTSGKNIQYF.

Note on this clonotype: A clone one base away is much larger, so this may be a read error. V gene TRBV5-1 combines with J gene TRBJ2-5, with 12 nucleotides matching TRBD2. Germline CDR1 is SGHRS and CDR2 is YFSETQ. V was pared by 5 bases and J by 11 bases, with 13 bases of the junction left unmatched. This CDR3 region has 15 residues. CDR3 coding DNA: TGCGCCAGCAGACCCCTAGCGGGAGGGGACAATGAGCAGTACTTC. Its protein is CASRPLAGGDNEQYF.

The chain has TRBV11-3 and TRBJ2-3; perhaps D is TRBD1 or TRBD2 (5 bases each). The CDR3 runs to 16 residues. From germline, CDR1 is SGHNT and CDR2 YENEEA. Trimming shortened V by 6 bases and J by 2 bases, and 18 bases separated the two germline ends. The chain's CDR3 is CASSTGAFGTTDTQYF. DNA of the CDR3: TGTGCCAGCAGTACCGGGGCTTTCGGTACCACAGATACGCAGTATTTT.

This clonotype was recorded only once. The J gene is TRBJ1-1, the V gene TRBV5-6; the D is unclear. The CDR3 is 12 residues long. V was clipped by 0 bases and J by 6 bases, with 6 bases between them. Looked up from germline, CDR1 is SGHDT and CDR2 is YYEEEE. CDR3 DNA sequence: TGTGCCAGCAGCTTGGAATTTGCTGAAGCTTTCTTT. Protein product: CASSLEFAEAFF.

This chain links TRBV7-9 with TRBJ2-5; possibly TRBD1 for D (6 bases). Trimming left V 0 bases short and J 11 bases short, with 13 bases between. The CDR3 runs 13 residues. Germline CDR1 is SEHNR and CDR2 is FQNEAQ (reference sequence). CDR3 DNA: TGTGCCAGCAGCTTAGCGCAGGGGTGGGAGCAGTACTTC. Amino acids: CASSLAQGWEQYF. Combining the CDR3 with reference TRBV7-9 and TRBJ2-5 gives the whole variable domain DTGVSQNPRHKITKRGQNVTFRCDPISEHNRLYWYRQTLGQGPEFLTYFQNEAQLEKSRLLSDRFSAERPKGSFSTLEIQRTEQGDSAMYLCASSLAQGWEQYFGPGTRLLVL.

This rearrangement joins TRBV29-1 to TRBJ1-1; D not resolved. The germline V gene has CDR1 SQVTM and CDR2 ANQGSEA. This CDR3 region has 13 residues. The ends were cut back, 7 bases at V and 4 bases at J, with 16 bases in the middle. As DNA, the CDR3 is TGCAGCGCCGGTCTTGGGGTTGTCACTGAAGCTTTCTTT. Protein: CSAGLGVVTEAFF.

V and J are TRBV7-2 and TRBJ2-7; 8 bases align to TRBD2. The junction had 10 bases not matched to a gene; V was cut back by 2 bases and J by 4 bases. The CDR3 contains 16 residues. The germline gives CDR1 SGHTA, CDR2 FQGNSA. The CDR3, as DNA: TGTGCCAGCAGCTTAAAGGCGGCGGGAGGAGGGTACGAGCAGTACTTC. Its translation: CASSLKAAGGGYEQYF.